This entry features one TCR beta chain sequence. The sample originates from a study of identical twins. From the 5' RACE reads, TCRdb called clonotypes with MiXCR, one entry per CDR3 protein. The table shows 400,000 to 650,000 distinct CDR3 sequences, with roughly a fifth occurring only once. CDR1 is DFQATT, CDR2 SNEGSKA, per germline (reference sequence). V lost 1 base to trimming and J lost 7 bases; unmatched junction nucleotides: 4. The CDR3 consists of 13 residues. These data also featured in a second study, about T cells expressing NK-cell markers. That source adds: In a handful of donors, dominant clonotypes made up about 28.3-65% of CD3+CD56-NKG2C+ cells.

The chain combines TRBV20-1 with TRBJ2-1; 7 positions match TRBD2. Sequenced sample: CD4+ T cells sorted from blood. This TCR came from a woman between 18 and 29 years old in good health. CDR3 in DNA: TGCAGTGCTAGAGGGGAGGGCGGGAATGAGCAGTTCTTC. Its translation: CSARGEGGNEQFF.